This T cell receptor beta chain was found in a study of T-cell reconstitution after alpha-beta-depleted transplantation in children. At least ten counts were recorded for this clonotype. CDR1 is DFQATT, CDR2 SNEGSKA, per germline (reference sequence). Unmatched junction bases numbered 10, after V lost 6 bases and J lost 2 bases. The CDR3 sequence is 15 residues long. As it was prepared, the TCRbeta library received unique molecular identifiers. TCRdb fed the PCR reads into MiXCR, producing one record per CDR3 protein. The sample has under 300,000 distinct CDR3 sequences, 11% seen once. This specimen was peripheral blood, taken 180 days after TCRalphabeta/CD19-depleted stem cell transplant. The TCR sequence derives from a male patient under 10 years old who had a stem cell transplant for chronic granulomatous disease, so the T cells may come from the graft donor. The rearrangement joins TRBV20-1 to TRBJ2-7; TRBD2 matches 10 bases. CDR3 amino acids: CSASGASGSTYEQYF. In nucleotides, the CDR3 is TGCAGTGCCTCGGGGGCTAGCGGGAGCACCTACGAGCAGTACTTC.